What follows are 15 T cell receptor beta chains derived from one specimen sequenced in a study of tissue T cells after allogeneic stem cell transplantation. This table comes from immunoSEQ multiplex PCR, and its TCRdb copy is limited to in-frame clones, with some not included. The data show more than 40,000 clones, approximately 70% seen once. The sample taken for sequencing was sorted cells pooled from one or two spleens. Receptors were obtained from a pool of C57BL/6 mice in good health.

Concerning this clone itself: Here the gene names and germline are mouse. The observed sequence ends 1 residue before the CDR3 terminus, with the missing tail filled in from the germline J gene. The chain links TRBV15 to TRBJ2-4; no clear D. This CDR3 has 13 amino acids. Trimming took 1 base from V and 4 from J, leaving 6 bases between them. Germline V CDR1 and CDR2: SGHND, FRSKSL. CDR3 bases read: TGTGCCAGCAGTTTAGGGGCAGAAAACACCTTGTAC. Translation: CASSLGAENTLY. The entire CDR3 protein is CASSLGAENTLYF.

As to this clone: The germline and genes are mouse ones. The read gets to within 1 residue of the CDR3 end, and the germline J gene fills in the rest. The rearrangement joins TRBV13-2 to TRBJ1-6, with 7 positions matching TRBD1. TRBJ1-6 is filed as an ORF, its function uncertain. V lost 2 bases, J lost 3 bases, and 2 bases stayed unmatched. Germline V CDR1 and CDR2: NNHNN, SYGAGS (reference sequence). This CDR3 region has 15 residues. The CDR3 loop is CASGDRDSYNSPLYF. CDR3 DNA (partial): TGTGCCAGCGGTGACCGGGACAGCTATAATTCGCCCCTCTAC.

With respect to this clone: Gene labels here are mouse ones. From the germline J gene comes the end of the CDR3, since the read stops 1 residue before it. The chain carries TRBV15 and TRBJ2-3; D uncertain. The CDR3 runs to 11 residues. The ends were cut back, 6 bases at V and 4 bases at J, with 5 bases in the middle. CDR1 and CDR2 (germline): SGHND, FRSKSL. This CDR3 reads CASRTTETLYF. The DNA read from the CDR3 is TGTGCCAGCAGGACAACAGAAACGCTGTAT.

Details on this clone: Mouse gene names and germline throughout. The CDR3 end falls 1 residue outside the read, so it is completed with the germline J gene. This chain links TRBV13-2 with TRBJ1-1, with D possibly TRBD1 on 5 matching bases. CDR1 NNHNN and CDR2 SYGAGS come from the germline V gene (reference sequence). Trimming stripped 2 bases from V and 0 bases from J, with 8 bases between. CDR3 size: 14 residues. CDR3 residues: CASGDRETNTEVFF. Partial CDR3 DNA: TGTGCCAGCGGTGACAGGGAAACAAACACAGAAGTCTTC.

This clone was found a few times. The genes and germline here are from mouse. The missing CDR3 end, 1 residue past where the read stops, is filled in from the germline J gene. The J gene is TRBJ2-7, the V gene TRBV31; 10 positions match TRBD2. The V segment lost 0 bases and the J segment 0 bases; nucleotides outside the gene matches: 2. Per the germline V gene, CDR1 is GKSSPN and CDR2 is SITVG. This CDR3 contains 15 residues. The CDR3 reads CAWSLDWGASYEQYF. The covered CDR3 bases are TGTGCCTGGAGTCTAGACTGGGGGGCCTCCTATGAACAGTAC.

This clone was observed a few times. Gene labels here are mouse ones. The CDR3 end falls 1 residue outside the read, so it is completed with the germline J gene. The chain combines TRBV2 with TRBJ1-3; D gene ambiguous. Germline V gene sequence: CDR1 LGHNA, CDR2 YSYQKL. Between the trimmed V and J ends, which lost 3 bases and 0 bases, there was a span of 6 bases. The CDR3 loop spans 14 amino acids. The CDR3 reads CASSHPNSGNTLYF. CDR3 DNA (partial): TGTGCCAGCAGCCATCCCAATTCTGGAAATACGCTCTAT.

This clone was found a few times. Gene names are the mouse ones. The CDR3 extends 1 residue past the end of the read, so its final part is completed from the germline J gene. The chain uses TRBV3 and TRBJ2-7; 10 positions agree with TRBD2. V dropped 0 bases and J dropped 4; count of bases not matched to a gene: 0. This CDR3 region has 14 residues. Germline CDR1 reads SNHLY; CDR2 reads FYNGKV (reference sequence). The CDR3 loop is CASSLADWGYEQYF. The sequenced CDR3 bases are TGTGCCAGCAGCTTAGCGGACTGGGGGTATGAACAGTAC.

Concerning this clone itself: Here the gene names and germline are mouse. The read terminates 1 residue ahead of where the CDR3 ends, so the germline J gene completes it. The chain employs TRBV12-2 and TRBJ1-6; perhaps TRBD1 as D (5 bases). TRBJ1-6 falls under the ORF class, with uncertain function. Germline V gene sequence: CDR1 SGHLS, CDR2 HYDKME. CDR3 length equals 14 residues. V lost 0 bases to trimming and J lost 6 bases, with 8 bases between them. The CDR3 protein is CASSLRGGNSPLYF. The sequenced CDR3 bases are TGTGCCAGCTCTCTCCGGGGGGGTAATTCGCCCCTCTAC.

As for this clone: All gene names here are mouse names. The read ends 1 residue before the CDR3 terminus; that terminus is restored from the germline J gene. V gene TRBV3 combines with J gene TRBJ2-4; D not certain. Germline loops: CDR1 SNHLY, CDR2 FYNGKV (reference sequence). The V gene lost 2 bases and the J gene lost 2 bases, with 8 bases spanning the gap. CDR3 length equals 14 residues. Incomplete CDR3 DNA: TGTGCCAGCAGCTTATCCGGTCCTCAAAACACCTTGTAC. Its protein product is CASSLSGPQNTLY. The full CDR3 sequence reads CASSLSGPQNTLYF.

This clone has just a few counts. Here the gene names and germline are mouse. The CDR3 is cut off 1 residue early in the read; its end comes from the germline J gene. The chain employs TRBV29 and TRBJ1-2; the match to TRBD1 covers 8 bases. Germline V lookup: CDR1 MSHET, CDR2 SYDVDS. The CDR3 is 14 amino acids. Trimming at V came to 2 bases and at J to 4 bases, leaving 3 bases not matched to a gene. Partial CDR3 DNA: TGTGCTAGCAGTTTACCAGGGGGCAGCTCCGACTACACC. Its protein product is CASSLPGGSSDYT. From start to end, the CDR3 is CASSLPGGSSDYTF.

This clone turned up a few times. Gene names denote mouse genes. Read data end 1 residue before the CDR3 end; the end is taken from the germline J gene. The gene calls are TRBV13-1 and TRBJ2-7; D uncertain. Germline loops: CDR1 NSHNY, CDR2 SYGAGN. Trimming stripped 0 bases from V and 5 bases from J, with 0 bases between. CDR3 size: 10 residues. The CDR3 here is CASSDDEQYF. The CDR3 DNA, read in part, is TGTGCCAGCAGTGATGATGAACAGTAC.

This clone was seen a few times. The gene symbols are mouse symbols. CDR3 bases read: TGTGCAAGCAGCTTAGACGAAAGATTATTT. It encodes CASSLDERLF. The CDR3 reads in full as CASSLDERLFF. The V call is TRBV16, the J call TRBJ1-4, with D uncertain. The read falls 1 residue short of the CDR3 end, and the missing part is taken from the germline J gene. The CDR3 is made up of 11 amino acids. With 0 bases removed from V and 7 bases from J, the gap between germline ends came to 0 bases. Germline V gene sequence: CDR1 SGHSA, CDR2 FRNQAP. Full variable domain (outside the CDR3, taken from reference TRBV16 and TRBJ1-4): NAGVIQTPRHKVTGKGQEATLWCEPISGHSAVFWYRQTIVQGLEFLTYFRNQAPIDDSGMPKERFSAQMPNQSHSTLKIQSTQPQDSAVYLCASSLDERLFFGHGTKLSVL.

Note on this clone: Each gene name is a mouse one. The DNA read from the CDR3 is TGTGCCAGCAGTGATTTGGGGGGGCGAACAGAAACGCTGTAT. As protein: CASSDLGGRTETLY. Given in full, the CDR3 is CASSDLGGRTETLYF. This chain joins TRBV13-1 and TRBJ2-3; 9 bases fit TRBD2. The read ends 1 residue shy of where the CDR3 ends; the end is completed using the germline J gene. The germline V gene has CDR1 NSHNY and CDR2 SYGAGN. The CDR3 consists of 15 residues. Germline trimming cut 1 base from V and 4 bases from J; bases unmatched to any gene: 4.

Details on this clone: Mouse names are used for the genes. The CDR3 end lies 1 residue beyond the end of the read and is filled in from the germline J gene. The chain couples TRBV22 to TRBJ2-4. TRBV22 is noted as a pseudogene. This CDR3 region has 16 residues. The chain's CDR3 is CASSCQGKTSQNTLYF. Partial CDR3 DNA: TGTGCCAGCAGTTGTCAGGGCAAAACTAGTCAAAACACCTTGTAC.

With regard to this clone: Gene names are the mouse ones. The DNA read from the CDR3 is TGCACCTGCAGTGCCCGGGACTGGGATAGTGCAGAAACGCTGTAT. Its protein product is CTCSARDWDSAETLY. The CDR3 as a whole reads CTCSARDWDSAETLYF. This chain connects TRBV1 to TRBJ2-3, with TRBD2 matching 9 bases. Read data end 1 residue before the CDR3 end; the end is taken from the germline J gene. With V trimmed by 3 bases and J by 0 bases, 4 bases remained unmatched. Germline V gene data show CDR1 as NSQYPW and CDR2 as LRSPGD (reference sequence). There are 16 residues in the CDR3.